This T cell receptor (beta chain) was profiled in a study of Graves' ophthalmopathy and Graves' hyperthyroidism. Study information: There was a collection of peripheral blood at initial diagnosis, before any treatment.

This clonotype came up many times. V lost 0 bases and J 0 bases, leaving 8 bases between the germline ends. CDR1 is LNHNV, CDR2 YYDKDF, per germline (reference sequence). The CDR3 runs to 15 residues. Using RNA transcripts, the TCR beta CDR3 regions were amplified. Second-round multiplex PCR came after first-round RT-PCR with HTBI primers. TCRdb recomputed calls from the multiplex PCR reads with MiXCR, one row per CDR3 protein. The sample records hundreds of thousands of distinct CDR3 sequences, about a fifth being singletons. Clinicians diagnosed using symptoms, serum thyroxine, TRAb, thyroid ultrasound and orbital computed tomography. A roughly 10 ml volume of fresh peripheral blood provided the PBMCs.

The V and J genes are TRBV15 and TRBJ1-1, with D unresolved. The sequencing sample was made of peripheral blood. This receptor was obtained from a woman between 18 and 29 years old with stable Graves' hyperthyroidism. Some clones in this sample may be carry-over from other donors' samples. The CDR3 spells CATSRDWVMNTEAFF. In DNA form, the CDR3 reads TGTGCCACCAGCAGAGATTGGGTAATGAACACTGAAGCTTTCTTT.